Below, one T cell receptor beta chain is given with its context. The antigen is unknown. The entry originates in a study of identical twins. Donors uniformly comprised healthy Caucasians. Study-level results: The more abundant beta clonotypes in cord blood had fewer insertions, and memory repertoires did not show this.

V trimming: 1 base; J trimming: 4 bases; junction bases outside the gene matches: 1. This CDR3 is built from 15 residues. The V gene's germline CDR1 is MGHDK and CDR2 SYGVNS. Each CDR3 protein gets one entry after TCRdb re-called the 5' RACE reads with MiXCR. Of 1.5 million to 2 million distinct CDR3 sequences in the sample, about 30% were seen once. The sequenced sample was cord blood. The source is a newborn girl in good health. V usage is TRBV25-1 and J usage is TRBJ2-5; 12 bases match TRBD2. CDR3 residues: CASSEWTSGVETQYF. CDR3 sequence (DNA): TGTGCCAGCAGTGAATGGACTAGCGGGGTAGAGACCCAGTACTTC.